The rows below give T cell receptor beta chains drawn from one sample of a study of shared clonotypes between healthy human individuals. Repertoires were generated with immunoSEQ multiplex PCR, while TCRdb's copy carries only in-frame clones and drops some. The profile covers 650,000 to 800,000 clones, with 72% appearing a single time and roughly 1.8% taken by the ten largest. The source material was memory CD4+ T cells sorted from blood. These TCRs come from a woman between 25 and 40 years old in good health. The CDR3 runs from the conserved cysteine through the conserved F or W. Each record gives: D gene, clone size, V gene, J gene, CDR3 protein, CDR3 DNA. A D gene is named only where the DNA matches it firmly. Clone size is shown for a subset of rows, as once, few, many or a class of expanded clone.

d_gene: .
abundance: .
v_gene: TRBV7-2
j_gene: TRBJ2-2
CDR3aa: CASSNDWDTGELFF
CDR3nt: TGTGCCAGCAGCAACGACTGGGACACCGGGGAGCTGTTTTTT

d_gene: TRBD2
abundance: once
v_gene: TRBV6-1
j_gene: TRBJ2-5
CDR3aa: CASGTSGRWAQYF
CDR3nt: TGTGCCAGCGGGACTAGCGGCCGGTGGGCCCAGTACTTC

d_gene: TRBD1
abundance: .
v_gene: TRBV28
j_gene: TRBJ1-1
CDR3aa: CASSRSQGAATEAFF
CDR3nt: TGTGCCAGCAGCCGTTCGCAGGGGGCGGCCACTGAAGCTTTCTTT

d_gene: .
abundance: .
v_gene: TRBV4-1
j_gene: TRBJ2-7
CDR3aa: CASSQDPGLSGEQYF
CDR3nt: TGCGCCAGCAGCCAAGATCCCGGACTATCGGGCGAGCAGTACTTC

d_gene: .
abundance: .
v_gene: TRBV21-1
j_gene: TRBJ1-5
CDR3aa: CASRHSGQGALGNQPQHF
CDR3nt: TGTGCCAGCAGACATTCGGGACAGGGGGCATTAGGCAATCAGCCCCAGCATTTT

d_gene: TRBD2
abundance: .
v_gene: TRBV15
j_gene: TRBJ2-7
CDR3aa: CATSPSGNYEQYF
CDR3nt: TGTGCCACCAGTCCTAGCGGAAACTACGAGCAGTACTTC

d_gene: TRBD1
abundance: few
v_gene: TRBV18
j_gene: TRBJ1-2
CDR3aa: CASSGTVRGNYGYTF
CDR3nt: TGTGCCAGCTCGGGGACAGTCCGGGGTAACTATGGCTACACCTTC

d_gene: TRBD2
abundance: few
v_gene: TRBV7-2
j_gene: TRBJ2-1
CDR3aa: CASSLALASGSPTNEQFF
CDR3nt: TGTGCCAGCAGCTTAGCGCTGGCTAGCGGGAGCCCCACAAATGAGCAGTTCTTC

d_gene: .
abundance: once
v_gene: TRBV25-1
j_gene: TRBJ1-1
CDR3aa: CASSEYGGQVAFF
CDR3nt: TGTGCCAGCAGTGAATACGGGGGGCAAGTGGCTTTCTTT

d_gene: .
abundance: few
v_gene: TRBV5-1
j_gene: TRBJ2-5
CDR3aa: CASSWGATGTGETQYF
CDR3nt: TGCGCCAGCAGCTGGGGGGCGACAGGGACTGGGGAGACCCAGTACTTC

d_gene: .
abundance: .
v_gene: TRBV6-5
j_gene: TRBJ1-1
CDR3aa: CASSYEGGTEAFF
CDR3nt: TGTGCCAGCAGTTACGAGGGGGGCACTGAAGCTTTCTTT

d_gene: .
abundance: .
v_gene: TRBV14
j_gene: TRBJ2-7
CDR3aa: CASSPGAVPFYEQYF
CDR3nt: TGTGCCAGCAGCCCCGGGGCAGTACCTTTCTACGAGCAGTACTTC

d_gene: .
abundance: few
v_gene: TRBV10-1
j_gene: TRBJ1-1
CDR3aa: CASRDQLNTEAFF
CDR3nt: TGCGCCAGCAGGGACCAACTGAACACTGAAGCTTTCTTT

d_gene: TRBD2
abundance: .
v_gene: TRBV19
j_gene: TRBJ2-3
CDR3aa: CASSPTVAGGRDF
CDR3nt: TGTGCCAGTAGTCCGACAGTAGCGGGGGGCAGAGATTTT

d_gene: TRBD1
abundance: .
v_gene: TRBV4-1
j_gene: TRBJ1-1
CDR3aa: CASSQTLRTGKVTEAFF
CDR3nt: TGCGCCAGCAGCCAAACCTTAAGGACAGGGAAAGTGACTGAAGCTTTCTTT

d_gene: .
abundance: .
v_gene: TRBV10-2
j_gene: TRBJ2-7
CDR3aa: CASRGYEQYF
CDR3nt: TGCGCCAGCAGGGGTTACGAGCAGTACTTC

d_gene: .
abundance: .
v_gene: TRBV6-1
j_gene: TRBJ2-4
CDR3aa: CASSEGHIQYF
CDR3nt: TGTGCCAGCAGTGAGGGCCACATTCAGTACTTC